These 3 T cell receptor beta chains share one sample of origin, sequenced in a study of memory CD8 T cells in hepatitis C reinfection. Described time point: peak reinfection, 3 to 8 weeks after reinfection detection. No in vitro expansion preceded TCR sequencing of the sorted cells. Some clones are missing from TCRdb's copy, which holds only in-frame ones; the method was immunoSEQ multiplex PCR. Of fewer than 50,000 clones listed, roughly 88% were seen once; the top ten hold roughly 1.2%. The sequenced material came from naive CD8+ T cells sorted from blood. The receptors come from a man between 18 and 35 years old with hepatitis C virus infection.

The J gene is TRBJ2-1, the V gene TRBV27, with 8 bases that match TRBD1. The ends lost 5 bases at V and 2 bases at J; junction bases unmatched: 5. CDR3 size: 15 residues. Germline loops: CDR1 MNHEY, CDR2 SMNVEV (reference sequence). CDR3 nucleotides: TGTGCCAGCAGTGAACAGGGGGTCACCTACAATGAGCAGTTCTTC. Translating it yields CASSEQGVTYNEQFF.

The chain's CDR3 is CAWSVLLAPWGAEQYV. In nucleotides, the CDR3 is TGTGCCTGGAGTGTACTCCTAGCCCCTTGGGGAGCCGAGCAGTACGTC. This sequence joins TRBV30 and TRBJ2-7, with D possibly being TRBD2 (5 bases). The V gene lost 0 bases and the J gene lost 6 bases, with 21 bases spanning the gap. The CDR3 sequence is 16 residues long. CDR1 and CDR2 from the germline V gene are GTSNPN and SVGIG (reference sequence).

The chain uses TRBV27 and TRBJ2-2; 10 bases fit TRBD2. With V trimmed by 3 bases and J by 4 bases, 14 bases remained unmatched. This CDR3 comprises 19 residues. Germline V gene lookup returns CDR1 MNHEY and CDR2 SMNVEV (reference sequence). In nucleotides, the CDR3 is TGTGCCAGCAGTTTCATCCCCAGCGGGGGGGGTCGTTTCACCGGGGAGCTGTTTTTT. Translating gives CASSFIPSGGGRFTGELFF.